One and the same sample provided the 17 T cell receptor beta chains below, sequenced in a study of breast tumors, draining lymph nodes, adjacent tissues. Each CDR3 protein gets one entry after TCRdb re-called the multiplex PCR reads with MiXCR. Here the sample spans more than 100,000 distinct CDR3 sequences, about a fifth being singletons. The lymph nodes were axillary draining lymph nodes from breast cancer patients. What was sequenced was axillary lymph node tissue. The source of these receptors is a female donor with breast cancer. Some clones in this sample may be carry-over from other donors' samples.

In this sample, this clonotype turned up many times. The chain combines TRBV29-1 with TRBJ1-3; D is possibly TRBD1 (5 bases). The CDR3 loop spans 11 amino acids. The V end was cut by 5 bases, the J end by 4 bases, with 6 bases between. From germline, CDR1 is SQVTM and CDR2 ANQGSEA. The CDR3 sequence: CSVTGGNTIYF. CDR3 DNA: TGCAGCGTTACAGGCGGAAACACCATATATTTT.

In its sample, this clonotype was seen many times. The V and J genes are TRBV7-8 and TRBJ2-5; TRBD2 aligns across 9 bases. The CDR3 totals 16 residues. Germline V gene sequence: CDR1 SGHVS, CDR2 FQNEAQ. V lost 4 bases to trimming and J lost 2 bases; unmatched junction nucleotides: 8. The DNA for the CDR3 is TGTGCCAGCAGCTCGGGGGCTAGCGGGATTCAAGAGACCCAGTACTTC. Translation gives CASSSGASGIQETQYF.

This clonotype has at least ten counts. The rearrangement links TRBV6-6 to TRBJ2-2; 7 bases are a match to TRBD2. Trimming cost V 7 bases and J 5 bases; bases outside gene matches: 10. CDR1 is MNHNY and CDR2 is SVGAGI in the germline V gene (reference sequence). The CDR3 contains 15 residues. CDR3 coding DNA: TGTGCCAGCATCAGCGTGGGAGGGGCAACCGGGGAGCTGTTTTTT. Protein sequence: CASISVGGATGELFF.

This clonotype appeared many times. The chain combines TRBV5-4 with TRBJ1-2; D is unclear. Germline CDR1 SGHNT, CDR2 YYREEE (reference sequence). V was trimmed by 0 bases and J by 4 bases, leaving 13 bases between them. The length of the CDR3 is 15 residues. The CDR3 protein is CASSLVGTSSYGYTF. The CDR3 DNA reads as TGTGCCAGCAGCTTGGTCGGTACGTCTAGCTATGGCTACACCTTC.

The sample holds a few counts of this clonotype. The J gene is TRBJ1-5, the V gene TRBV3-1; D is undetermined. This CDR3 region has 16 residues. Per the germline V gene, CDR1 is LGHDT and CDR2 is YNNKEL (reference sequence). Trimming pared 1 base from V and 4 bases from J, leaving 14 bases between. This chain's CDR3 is CASSQGSSGANQPQHF. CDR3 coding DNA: TGTGCCAGCAGCCAAGGTTCCTCCGGTGCGAATCAGCCCCAGCATTTT. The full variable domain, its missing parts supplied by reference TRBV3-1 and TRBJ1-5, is DTAVSQTPKYLVTQMGNDKSIKCEQNLGHDTMYWYKQDSKKFLKIMFSYNNKELIINETVPNRFSPKSPDKAHLNLHINSLELGDSAVYFCASSQGSSGANQPQHFGDGTRLSIL.

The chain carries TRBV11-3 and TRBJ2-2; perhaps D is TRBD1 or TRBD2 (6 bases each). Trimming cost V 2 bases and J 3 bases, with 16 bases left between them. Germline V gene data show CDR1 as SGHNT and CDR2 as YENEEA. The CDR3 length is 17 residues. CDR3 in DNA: TGTGCCAGCAGCTTATACGGGGGCGGGTCGGACACCGGGGAGCTGTTTTTT. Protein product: CASSLYGGGSDTGELFF.

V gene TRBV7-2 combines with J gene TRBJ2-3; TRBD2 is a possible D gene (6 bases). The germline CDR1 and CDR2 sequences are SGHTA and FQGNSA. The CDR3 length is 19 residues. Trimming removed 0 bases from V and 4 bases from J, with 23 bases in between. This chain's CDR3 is CASSLASWGGRRGPDTQYF. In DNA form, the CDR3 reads TGTGCCAGCAGCTTAGCGAGTTGGGGAGGCAGGAGGGGCCCAGATACGCAGTATTTT.

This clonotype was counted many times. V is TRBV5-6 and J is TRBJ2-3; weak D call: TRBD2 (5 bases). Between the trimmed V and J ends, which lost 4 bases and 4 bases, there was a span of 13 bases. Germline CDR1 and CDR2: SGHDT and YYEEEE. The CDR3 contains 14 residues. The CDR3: CASSRRGWADTQYF. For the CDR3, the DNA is TGTGCCAGCAGCCGACGAGGGTGGGCAGATACGCAGTATTTT.

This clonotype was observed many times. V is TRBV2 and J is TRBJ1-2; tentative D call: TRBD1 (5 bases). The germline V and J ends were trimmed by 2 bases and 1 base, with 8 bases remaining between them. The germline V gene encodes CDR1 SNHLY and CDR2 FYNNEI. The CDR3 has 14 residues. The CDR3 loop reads CASSEQQGNYGYTF. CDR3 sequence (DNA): TGTGCCAGCAGTGAACAGCAGGGTAACTATGGCTACACCTTC.

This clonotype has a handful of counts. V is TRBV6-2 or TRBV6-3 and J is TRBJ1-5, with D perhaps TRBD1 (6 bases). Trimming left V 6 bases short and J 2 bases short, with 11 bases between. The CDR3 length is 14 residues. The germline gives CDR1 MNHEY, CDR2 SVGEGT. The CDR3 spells CASRAPGGNQPQHF. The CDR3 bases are TGTGCCAGCAGGGCACCAGGGGGCAATCAGCCCCAGCATTTT.

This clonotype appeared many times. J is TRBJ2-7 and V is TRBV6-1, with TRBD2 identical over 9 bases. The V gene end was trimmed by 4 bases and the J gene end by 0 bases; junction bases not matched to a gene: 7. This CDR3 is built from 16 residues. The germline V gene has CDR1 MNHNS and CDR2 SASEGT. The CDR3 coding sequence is TGTGCCAGCAGTGCTCTTAGCGGGAGACCCTCCTACGAGCAGTACTTC. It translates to CASSALSGRPSYEQYF.

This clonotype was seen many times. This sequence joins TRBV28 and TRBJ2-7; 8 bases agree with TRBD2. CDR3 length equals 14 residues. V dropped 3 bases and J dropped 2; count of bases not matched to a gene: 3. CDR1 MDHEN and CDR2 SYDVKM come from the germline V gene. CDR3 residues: CASSFSGDTYEQYF. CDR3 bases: TGTGCCAGCAGTTTTAGCGGGGACACCTACGAGCAGTACTTC.

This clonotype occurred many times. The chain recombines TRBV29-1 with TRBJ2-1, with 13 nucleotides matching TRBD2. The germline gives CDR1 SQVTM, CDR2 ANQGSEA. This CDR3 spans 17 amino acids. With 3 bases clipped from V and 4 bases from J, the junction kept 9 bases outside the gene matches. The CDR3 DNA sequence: TGCAGCGTTGAGGACGTGGGGACTAGCGGGATATACAATGAGCAGTTCTTC. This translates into CSVEDVGTSGIYNEQFF.

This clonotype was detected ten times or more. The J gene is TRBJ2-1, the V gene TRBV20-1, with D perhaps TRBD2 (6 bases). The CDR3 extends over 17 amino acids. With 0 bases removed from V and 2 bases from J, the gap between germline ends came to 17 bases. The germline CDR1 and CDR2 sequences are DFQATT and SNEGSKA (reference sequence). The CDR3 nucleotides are TGCAGTGCTAGAGACCCAGGATCGGCTAGCGCCTACAATGAGCAGTTCTTC. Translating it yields CSARDPGSASAYNEQFF.

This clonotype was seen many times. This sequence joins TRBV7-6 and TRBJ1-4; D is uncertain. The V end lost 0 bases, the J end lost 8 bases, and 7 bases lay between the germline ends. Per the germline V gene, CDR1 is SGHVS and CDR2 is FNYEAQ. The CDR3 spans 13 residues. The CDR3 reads CASSLALGEKLFF. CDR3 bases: TGTGCCAGCAGCTTAGCTTTGGGGGAAAAACTGTTTTTT.

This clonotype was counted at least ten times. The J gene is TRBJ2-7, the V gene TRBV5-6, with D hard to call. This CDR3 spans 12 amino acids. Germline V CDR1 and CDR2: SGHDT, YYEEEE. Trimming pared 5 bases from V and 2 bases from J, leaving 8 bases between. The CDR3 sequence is CASSGRAYEQYF. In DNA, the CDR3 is TGTGCCAGCAGTGGCAGAGCCTACGAGCAGTACTTC.

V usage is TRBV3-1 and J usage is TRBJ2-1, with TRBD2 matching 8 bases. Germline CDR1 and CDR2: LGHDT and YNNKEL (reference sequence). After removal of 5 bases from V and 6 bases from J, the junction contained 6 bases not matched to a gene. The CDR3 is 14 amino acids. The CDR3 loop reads CASSGFSGINEQFF. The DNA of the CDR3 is TGTGCCAGCAGCGGGTTTAGCGGGATCAATGAGCAGTTCTTC.